This T cell receptor beta chain originates from a study of blood T cell repertoires in COVID-19. Trimming at V came to 6 bases and at J to 2 bases, leaving 8 bases not matched to a gene. The CDR3 spans 15 residues. Germline V gene data show CDR1 as MNHNY and CDR2 as SVGAGI (reference sequence). In the original analysis: Using reference gene primer amplification, nucleated cell counts were estimated. Clones were sequenced by immunoSEQ multiplex PCR, and TCRdb holds only the in-frame ones, with some missing. D and trimming come from the DNA, and the V and J calls and clone size come from that table. Here the sample spans 100,000 to 150,000 clones, 65% to 80% being singletons.

The V and J genes are TRBV6-6 and TRBJ2-3, with 7 bases identical to TRBD1. The receptor's source is a human donor with acute or convalescent COVID-19. The donor label of this sample is uncertain. The material sequenced was peripheral blood. DNA of the CDR3: TGTGCCAGCAGCCTTAGACAGGGCTACACAGATACGCAGTATTTT. Translated: CASSLRQGYTDTQYF.